The next 23 T cell receptor beta chains were all read from a single sample in a study of cytotoxic CD8 clonotypes in ibrutinib-treated CLL. Using immunoSEQ multiplex PCR, the repertoire was profiled, and TCRdb retains in-frame clones only, with some absent. The sample has approximately 350,000 clones, over 55% seen once. The starting material was PBMCs, obtained after 36 months of ibrutinib treatment. The source is a human donor with chronic lymphocytic leukemia.

The chain employs TRBV7-2 and TRBJ2-7, with 11 bases that match TRBD2. CDR3 length equals 16 residues. The germline V gene encodes CDR1 SGHTA and CDR2 FQGNSA. The V and J ends lost 1 base and 3 bases, in that order; junction bases with no gene match: 5. The CDR3 DNA reads TGTGCCAGCAGCTTAGTCTTTGGGACTAGCGGCTACGAGCAGTACTTC. It yields the protein CASSLVFGTSGYEQYF.

The chain recombines TRBV27 with TRBJ1-4; weak D call: TRBD1 (6 bases). The CDR3 extends over 17 amino acids. Trimming shortened V by 2 bases and J by 8 bases, and 21 bases separated the two germline ends. CDR1 is MNHEY and CDR2 is SMNVEV in the germline V gene (reference sequence). The CDR3 nucleotides read TGTGCCAGCAGTTTAACAGGGTCAAATTTTAGGATGGAAAAACTGTTTTTT. Residues: CASSLTGSNFRMEKLFF.

The chain recombines TRBV7-9 with TRBJ2-1; no reliable D call. V was shortened by 2 bases and J by 3 bases, with 8 bases between the two germline ends. Germline loops: CDR1 SEHNR, CDR2 FQNEAQ (reference sequence). This CDR3 has 14 amino acids. CDR3 residues: CASSLMTGYNEQFF. As DNA, the CDR3 is TGTGCCAGCAGCTTAATGACTGGCTACAATGAGCAGTTCTTC.

The chain is built from TRBV9 and TRBJ2-3, with D perhaps matching TRBD2 (6 bases). Germline values: CDR1 SGDLS, CDR2 YYNGEE. Trimming stripped 0 bases from V and 7 bases from J, with 15 bases between. This CDR3 is 15 amino acids long. The CDR3 loop is CASSVDPGAPYTQYF. DNA of the CDR3: TGTGCCAGCAGCGTAGATCCGGGAGCCCCATATACGCAGTATTTT. Based on the CDR3 plus reference TRBV9 and TRBJ2-3, the full variable domain is DSGVTQTPKHLITATGQRVTLRCSPRSGDLSVYWYQQSLDQGLQFLIQYYNGEERAKGNILERFSAQQFPDLHSELNLSSLELGDSALYFCASSVDPGAPYTQYFGPGTRLTVL.

CDR3 in amino acids: CATSRDGTGGPLDTQYF. CDR3 bases: TGTGCCACCAGCAGAGATGGAACGGGGGGGCCTTTAGATACGCAGTATTTT. The chain employs TRBV15 and TRBJ2-3; TRBD2 agrees at 8 bases. Trimming at V came to 0 bases and at J to 5 bases, leaving 10 bases not matched to a gene. The CDR3 has 17 residues. The germline V gene encodes CDR1 LNHNV and CDR2 YYDKDF (reference sequence).

This rearrangement joins TRBV7-3 to TRBJ2-3, with no clear D. The CDR3 loop spans 15 amino acids. CDR1 is SGHTA and CDR2 is FQGTGA in the germline V gene. V was cut by 4 bases and J by 0 bases, with 11 bases left in between. The CDR3 protein is CASSSRAGSTDTQYF. The DNA for the CDR3 is TGTGCCAGCAGCTCAAGAGCAGGAAGCACAGATACGCAGTATTTT.

The CDR3 protein is CASSKGLAGGIFSYEQYF. CDR3 in DNA: TGTGCCAGTAGTAAAGGACTAGCGGGAGGCATATTCTCCTACGAGCAGTACTTC. The gene calls are TRBV19 and TRBJ2-7; TRBD2 matches 14 bases. Germline V gives CDR1 LNHDA, CDR2 SQIVND (reference sequence). The CDR3 loop spans 18 amino acids. Germline trimming cut 4 bases from V and 0 bases from J; bases unmatched to any gene: 8.

The rearrangement links TRBV28 to TRBJ2-2, with 15 bases aligning to TRBD2. CDR1 MDHEN and CDR2 SYDVKM come from the germline V gene. The CDR3 loop spans 17 amino acids. The V segment lost 6 bases and the J segment 4 bases; nucleotides outside the gene matches: 6. CDR3 DNA sequence: TGTGCCAGCAGACCTTGGACTAGCGGGAGGGCCACCGGGGAGCTGTTTTTT. Translated, it gives CASRPWTSGRATGELFF.

This clone appeared once. This chain joins TRBV7-2 and TRBJ1-4; TRBD1 is a possible D gene (5 bases). The CDR3 is made up of 15 amino acids. V lost 5 bases to trimming and J lost 7 bases, with 17 bases between them. Germline V gives CDR1 SGHTA, CDR2 FQGNSA. The CDR3 DNA is TGTGCCAGCAGCACCGGACAAAGAGGGGTTGAAAAACTGTTTTTT. Encoded protein: CASSTGQRGVEKLFF. Full variable domain (outside the CDR3, taken from reference TRBV7-2 and TRBJ1-4): GAGVSQSPSNKVTEKGKDVELRCDPISGHTALYWYRQSLGQGLEFLIYFQGNSAPDKSGLPSDRFSAERTGGSVSTLTIQRTQQEDSAVYLCASSTGQRGVEKLFFGSGTQLSVL.

This sequence joins TRBV28 and TRBJ2-3, with D perhaps matching TRBD1 (6 bases). The CDR3 spans 16 residues. V was trimmed by 5 bases and J by 3 bases, leaving 18 bases between them. The germline gives CDR1 MDHEN, CDR2 SYDVKM. The CDR3 is CASSLPEGHLTDTQYF. CDR3 bases: TGTGCCAGCAGTCTCCCTGAGGGACACCTAACAGATACGCAGTATTTT.

This chain connects TRBV27 to TRBJ2-7; TRBD1 is a possible D gene (6 bases). V lost 6 bases, J lost 3 bases, and 15 bases lay in between. CDR3 length equals 14 residues. From germline, CDR1 is MNHEY and CDR2 SMNVEV (reference sequence). CDR3 residues: CASRPDRFRYEQYF. The CDR3 DNA follows: TGTGCCAGCAGACCCGACAGGTTCCGCTACGAGCAGTACTTC.

The chain couples TRBV6-4 to TRBJ2-1, with 9 bases lining up with TRBD2. V lost 5 bases to trimming and J lost 0 bases; unmatched junction nucleotides: 5. The CDR3 spans 16 residues. Germline V CDR1 and CDR2: MRHNA, SNTAGT. The CDR3 protein is CASSIAGESSYNEQFF. As DNA, the CDR3 is TGTGCCAGCAGTATAGCGGGGGAGAGCTCCTACAATGAGCAGTTCTTC.

The table lists this clone with a few counts. This rearrangement joins TRBV7-9 to TRBJ2-5; TRBD1 or TRBD2 may be the D gene (5 bases each). CDR1 and CDR2 from the germline V gene are SEHNR and FQNEAQ (reference sequence). The CDR3 is 13 residues long. V was trimmed by 2 bases and J by 12 bases, leaving 16 bases between them. The CDR3 reads CASSLSVGTKEYF. CDR3 bases: TGTGCCAGCAGCTTATCGGTCGGGACCAAGGAGTACTTC.

The chain has TRBV6-6 and TRBJ1-5; D gene ambiguous. The CDR3 has 13 amino acids. V lost 5 bases to trimming and J lost 4 bases, with 9 bases between them. Per the germline V gene, CDR1 is MNHNY and CDR2 is SVGAGI (reference sequence). The CDR3 loop reads CASSRPVNQPQHF. The CDR3 DNA follows: TGTGCCAGCAGTCGGCCGGTAAATCAGCCCCAGCATTTT.

The V and J genes are TRBV29-1 and TRBJ1-1; no clear D gene. The CDR3 covers 8 residues. CDR1 is SQVTM and CDR2 is ANQGSEA in the germline V gene. Between the trimmed V and J ends, which lost 8 bases and 8 bases, there was a span of 6 bases. Written as DNA, the CDR3 is TGCAGCCTAGGGGAAGCTTTCTTT. This encodes CSLGEAFF.

The rearrangement joins TRBV10-1 to TRBJ1-2; a possible D gene is TRBD1 (5 bases). The ends were cut back, 3 bases at V and 4 bases at J, with 6 bases in the middle. The germline V gene has CDR1 WNHNN and CDR2 SYGVQD (reference sequence). The CDR3 length is 12 residues. This CDR3 reads CASSDGTYGYTF. Here the CDR3 DNA reads TGCGCCAGCAGTGATGGGACCTATGGCTACACCTTC.

In its sample, this clone was seen once. This chain links TRBV7-2 with TRBJ2-7, with D perhaps matching TRBD1 or TRBD2 (6 bases each). The CDR3 is 13 amino acids. V lost 6 bases, J lost 6 bases, and 15 bases lay in between. Germline values: CDR1 SGHTA, CDR2 FQGNSA. In DNA, the CDR3 is TGTGCCAGCAGAGGGGCAGGGGAGGTCGAGCAGTACTTC. It yields the protein CASRGAGEVEQYF.

The CDR3 DNA is TGCGCCAGCAGCCGAGGGGACAGGATCAATGAAAAACTGTTTTTT. Protein: CASSRGDRINEKLFF. This chain connects TRBV4-3 to TRBJ1-4, with 8 bases identical to TRBD1. Trimming took 4 bases from V and 5 from J; bases not matched to a gene: 6. There are 15 residues in the CDR3. Germline CDR1 LGHNA, CDR2 YSLEER.

The chain carries TRBV27 and TRBJ2-2; D unclear. V was trimmed by 2 bases and J by 6 bases, leaving 7 bases between them. In germline, CDR1 is MNHEY, CDR2 SMNVEV (reference sequence). The CDR3 is 13 residues long. CDR3 nucleotides: TGTGCCAGCAGTTTAGTTGGGGCCGGGGAGCTGTTTTTT. Translated, it gives CASSLVGAGELFF.

The chain uses TRBV4-1 and TRBJ2-7, with 9 bases matching TRBD1. The CDR3 covers 14 residues. The ends lost 4 bases at V and 2 bases at J; junction bases unmatched: 3. Germline V gives CDR1 MGHRA, CDR2 YSYEKL. DNA of the CDR3: TGCGCCAGCAGCCTGACAGGGGGGGCCTACGAGCAGTACTTC. Its translation: CASSLTGGAYEQYF.

This clone was recorded only once. This sequence joins TRBV4-1 and TRBJ2-5; weak D call: TRBD2 (6 bases). Germline assignment: CDR1 MGHRA and CDR2 YSYEKL. This CDR3 contains 13 residues. V was shortened by 3 bases and J by 2 bases, with 7 bases between the two germline ends. The CDR3 loop is CASSHGGQETQYF. Here the CDR3 DNA reads TGCGCCAGCAGCCACGGAGGGCAAGAGACCCAGTACTTC.

The rearrangement uses TRBV9 and TRBJ2-3; tentatively, D is TRBD1 or TRBD2 (6 bases each). The germline CDR1 and CDR2 sequences are SGDLS and YYNGEE. This CDR3 has 17 amino acids. V was clipped by 2 bases and J by 2 bases, with 18 bases between them. CDR3 in DNA: TGTGCCAGCAGCGTTTGGAACTCGGGGGCCCTCACAGATACGCAGTATTTT. Protein sequence: CASSVWNSGALTDTQYF.

The chain combines TRBV19 with TRBJ2-1; D unclear. The CDR3 contains 15 residues. Deletions cut 5 bases from V and 6 bases from J, with 17 bases between. In germline, CDR1 is LNHDA, CDR2 SQIVND (reference sequence). CDR3 region: CASSVVRSPSNEQFF. DNA for the CDR3: TGTGCCAGTAGTGTAGTCAGGTCCCCCTCCAATGAGCAGTTCTTC.